A selection of T cell receptor beta chains follows, all from one sample in a study of blood T cells in healthy people across ages. Each CDR3 protein is one row after TCRdb ran MiXCR on the 5' RACE reads. This repertoire shows fewer than 2,000,000 distinct CDR3 sequences, about 31% found once; its top ten account for 11%. The source material was blood. Receptors originate from a woman aged 25 to 39 in good health. The CDR3 runs from the conserved cysteine through the conserved F or W. D genes are given only for firm matches. Some rows have no size entry. The others give once, few or many, or a class for an expanded clone.

d_call	v_call	clone_size	j_call	cdr3_aa	cdr3_nt
-	TRBV10-3	-	TRBJ1-1	CAISGGSGDGTEAFF	TGTGCCATCAGTGGGGGTTCGGGGGACGGCACTGAAGCTTTCTTT
-	TRBV29-1	-	TRBJ2-4	CSVEERYNEQYF	TGCAGCGTTGAAGAGAGATACAATGAGCAGTACTTC
-	TRBV20-1	-	TRBJ2-1	CSAQTRGPGDLEQFF	TGCAGTGCTCAGACACGGGGTCCAGGGGACCTTGAGCAGTTCTTC
-	TRBV10-1	few	TRBJ2-3	CASSEFGEGTDTQYF	-
TRBD1	TRBV3-1	-	TRBJ1-1	CASSQFQGGKLNTEAFF	TGTGCCAGCAGCCAATTCCAAGGGGGCAAACTGAACACTGAAGCTTTCTTT
TRBD2	TRBV7-6	few	TRBJ2-1	CASSTPAGTSGAKLYNEQFF	TGTGCCAGCAGCACCCCAGCCGGGACTAGCGGGGCGAAATTGTACAATGAGCAGTTCTTC
-	TRBV6-1	-	TRBJ2-3	CASSSKQRLDTQYF	TGTGCCAGCAGTTCGAAACAGAGGTTGGATACGCAGTATTTT
-	TRBV3-1	-	TRBJ2-7	CASSQGPSPSYEQYF	TGTGCCAGCAGCCAAGGTCCTTCACCCTCCTACGAGCAGTACTTC
-	TRBV6-1	-	TRBJ2-7	CASSALPFSYEQYF	TGTGCCAGCAGTGCCCTACCCTTCTCCTACGAGCAGTACTTC
TRBD2	TRBV9	few	TRBJ2-5	CASSEGLAGLGETQYF	TGTGCCAGCAGCGAGGGCCTAGCGGGATTAGGGGAGACCCAGTACTTC
-	TRBV29-1	-	TRBJ1-1	CSVTRGHTEAFF	TGCAGCGTGACAAGGGGCCACACTGAAGCTTTCTTT
-	TRBV2	few	TRBJ2-7	CASSVGLQPSYEQYF	TGTGCCAGCAGTGTAGGACTGCAACCCTCCTACGAGCAGTACTTC
TRBD2	TRBV5-4	-	TRBJ2-1	CASSPDGEGEQFF	TGTGCCAGCAGCCCGGACGGGGAGGGTGAGCAGTTCTTC
TRBD2	TRBV7-9	-	TRBJ2-3	CASSFPKGLAGTDTQYF	TGTGCCAGCAGCTTCCCAAAAGGACTAGCGGGGACAGATACGCAGTATTTT
-	TRBV6-2/TRBV6-3	-	TRBJ1-1	CASSYSLGRNTEAFF	TGTGCCAGCAGTTACTCCTTGGGAAGGAACACTGAAGCTTTCTTT
-	TRBV7-9	-	TRBJ2-7	CASNPGNGEQYF	TGTGCCAGCAACCCAGGGAACGGCGAGCAGTACTTC
TRBD2	TRBV20-1	-	TRBJ2-5	CSARTTSGGQETQYF	TGCAGTGCTAGGACGACTAGCGGGGGTCAAGAGACCCAGTACTTC
-	TRBV14	few	TRBJ2-7	CASSPQVGGRAQQYF	TGTGCCAGCAGCCCCCAGGTGGGGGGTCGGGCGCAGCAGTACTTC
TRBD2	TRBV18	-	TRBJ2-7	CASPPLAGIGYEQYF	TGTGCCAGCCCACCCTTAGCGGGAATAGGTTACGAGCAGTACTTC
TRBD1	TRBV25-1	-	TRBJ2-5	CASSEKTLQGAGETQYF	TGTGCCAGCAGTGAAAAGACCTTACAGGGGGCAGGAGAGACCCAGTACTTC
-	TRBV28	-	TRBJ1-3	CASISTGPVAGNTIYF	TGTGCCAGCATTTCGACAGGCCCCGTGGCTGGAAACACCATATATTTT
TRBD2	TRBV2	-	TRBJ2-1	CASSPGIAGGQWNEQFF	TGTGCCAGCAGCCCGGGTATAGCGGGGGGGCAGTGGAATGAGCAGTTCTTC
TRBD1	TRBV5-1	-	TRBJ2-3	CASSSPGQGTLGTDTQYF	TGCGCCAGCAGCTCGCCGGGACAGGGGACTCTGGGCACAGATACGCAGTATTTT
-	TRBV28	-	TRBJ1-5	CASSFREPQHF	TGTGCCAGCAGTTTTCGGGAGCCCCAGCATTTT
-	TRBV28	many	TRBJ2-1	CASSPPYNEQFF	TGTGCCAGCAGCCCTCCTTACAATGAGCAGTTCTTC
TRBD1	TRBV7-9	few	TRBJ2-1	CASSFNDREPSYNEQFF	TGTGCCAGCAGCTTCAACGACAGGGAGCCCTCCTACAATGAGCAGTTCTTC
TRBD2	TRBV7-9	-	TRBJ2-7	CASSLEEGGTYEQYF	TGTGCCAGCAGCTTAGAGGAGGGAGGGACCTACGAGCAGTACTTC
-	TRBV9	-	TRBJ2-1	CGSSVVARSYNEQFF	TGTGGCAGCAGCGTCGTCGCCCGCTCCTACAATGAGCAGTTCTTC
-	TRBV5-1	-	TRBJ2-5	CASSRSGVRETQYF	TGCGCCAGCAGCCGATCGGGGGTGCGGGAGACCCAGTACTTC
TRBD2	TRBV12-3/TRBV12-4	few	TRBJ2-3	CASSYGLAKGTDTQYF	TGTGCCAGCAGTTACGGACTAGCGAAGGGCACAGATACGCAGTATTTT
-	TRBV6-2/TRBV6-3	few	TRBJ1-2	CASSYVQGNYGYTF	TGTGCCAGCAGTTACGTCCAGGGCAACTATGGCTACACCTTC
-	TRBV20-1	few	TRBJ2-1	CSVKRITDYNEQFF	TGCAGTGTTAAGAGGATAACTGACTACAATGAGCAGTTCTTC
-	TRBV20-1	-	TRBJ2-1	CSTRTDPYNEQFF	TGCAGTACTAGAACTGACCCCTACAATGAGCAGTTCTTC
-	TRBV15	few	TRBJ2-7	CATSRLGQSSYEQYF	TGTGCCACCAGCAGACTCGGACAGTCGAGCTACGAGCAGTACTTC
TRBD2	TRBV18	-	TRBJ2-1	CASSPWLAGEAYNEQFF	TGTGCCAGCTCACCATGGCTAGCGGGAGAGGCCTACAATGAGCAGTTCTTC
TRBD2	TRBV6-1	few	TRBJ2-5	CASSELRGGTGTQYF	TGTGCCAGCAGTGAACTACGGGGGGGTACAGGGACCCAGTACTTC
-	TRBV5-5	-	TRBJ1-1	CTSAGASPNTEAFF	TGTACCAGCGCCGGGGCGAGTCCGAACACTGAAGCTTTCTTT
-	TRBV12-3/TRBV12-4	few	TRBJ2-2	CASSLVAGTGELFF	TGTGCCAGCAGTTTAGTGGCTGGGACCGGGGAGCTGTTTTTT